This T cell receptor (beta chain) emerged from a study of blood T cell repertoires in COVID-19. For the study at large: Samples came from the United States, Italy and Spain, spanning acute and convalescent COVID-19.

Individuals drawn from 24 US areas were roughly 18 to 95 years old. Profiling relied on immunoSEQ multiplex PCR, and the TCRdb table lists in-frame clones only, not all of them. The profile shows about 320,000 clones, around 90% of them singletons. The sequence was collected from a man between 60 and 75 years old who had recovered from COVID-19. Sequencing was performed on PBMCs or T cells enriched from blood (not recorded which).

CDR3 bases: TGTGCCAGCAGTGAAATGGGCGCAGGCTCCGGAGAGACCCAGTACTTC. Residues: CASSEMGAGSGETQYF. The chain couples TRBV25-1 to TRBJ2-5; D is ambiguous. This CDR3 is 16 amino acids long. Germline assignment: CDR1 MGHDK and CDR2 SYGVNS. The V end lost 2 bases, the J end lost 4 bases, and 17 bases lay between the germline ends.